This T cell receptor (beta chain) was recovered during a study of blood T cells in healthy people across ages. Whole-study findings and limits: TCR beta diversity was tightly associated with the proportion of naive T cells.

A sample-barcoded 5' primer and a J-beta primer mix were used in a second PCR of roughly 6 to 11 cycles. MiXCR, run by TCRdb on the 5' RACE reads, gives a single entry per CDR3 protein. This sample yields 1.6 million or so distinct CDR3 sequences, of which roughly 32% are seen a single time; about 11% belongs to the top ten. The J segment lost 4 bases and the V segment lost 6 bases, leaving 10 bases of the junction unmatched. Germline values: CDR1 DFQATT, CDR2 SNEGSKA (reference sequence). The CDR3 has 15 residues. The donors, healthy Caucasians from Russia, were aged roughly 6 to 100. Researchers report isolating at least 6 million PBMCs per sample. RNA extraction gave at least 6 micrograms of total RNA per sample. About this clonotype itself: The antigen is undetermined.

The clonotype was recovered from a woman aged 25 to 39 in good health. The chain couples TRBV20-1 to TRBJ2-1, with TRBD2 matching 9 bases. The source material was blood. The CDR3 region is CSASTSSGRYNEQFF. Written as DNA, the CDR3 is TGCAGTGCCTCGACTAGTAGCGGGAGATACAATGAGCAGTTCTTC.